This T cell receptor beta chain was captured by sequencing in a study of T cells after posttransplantation cyclophosphamide. Whole-study findings and limits: Tissue-infiltrating T cells from skin or gut overlapped little with blood T cells. Recipient CMV seropositivity and CMV reactivation strongly tracked TRB clonality. Donor CD8+ memory clones often dominated recipient blood repertoires at later times.

Control samples came 1 year after myeloablative marrow transplants with methotrexate plus calcineurin inhibitor. Some clones are missing from TCRdb's copy, which holds only in-frame ones; the method was immunoSEQ multiplex PCR. The sample includes about 9,600 clones, roughly 88% of them seen just once. As concerns this clone: Its antigen is currently unknown.

The germline V gene encodes CDR1 SGHRS and CDR2 YFSETQ. The CDR3 length is 15 residues. The sequenced sample was PBMCs, obtained after an allogeneic stem cell transplant with a calcineurin inhibitor and methotrexate. This clonotype was obtained from a young adult male patient who received an allogeneic stem cell transplant from an unrelated donor, was CMV-positive, and had no GVHD. Some of these T cells may belong to the graft donor. This sequence joins TRBV5-1 and TRBJ2-5; 8 bases align to TRBD2. The J call is in doubt because the DNA end fits TRBJ2-7 better. The CDR3 here is CASSLAGRGSDEQYF. The CDR3 region has the DNA TGCGCCAGCAGCTTGGCCGGGAGGGGTAGCGACGAGCAGTACTTC.